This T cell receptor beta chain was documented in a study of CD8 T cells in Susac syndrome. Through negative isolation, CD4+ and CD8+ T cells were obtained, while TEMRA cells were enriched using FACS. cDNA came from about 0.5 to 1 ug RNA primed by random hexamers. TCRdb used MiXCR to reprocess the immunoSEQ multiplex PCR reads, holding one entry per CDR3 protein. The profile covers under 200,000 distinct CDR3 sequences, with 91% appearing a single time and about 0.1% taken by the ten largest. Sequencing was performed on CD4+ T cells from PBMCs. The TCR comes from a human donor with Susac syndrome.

CDR3 nucleotide sequence: TGTGCCAGCAGCCCTCTGACAGGAACCACAGATACGCAGTATTTT. The encoded protein is CASSPLTGTTDTQYF. The V call is TRBV3-1, the J call TRBJ2-3, with a possible D match to TRBD1 (6 bases). CDR1 and CDR2 from the germline V gene are LGHDT and YNNKEL (reference sequence). V was clipped by 4 bases and J by 2 bases, with 13 bases between them. CDR3 length: 15 residues.